Shown below are 16 T cell receptor beta chains from a single sample sequenced in a study of cytomegalovirus exposure and HLA in healthy donors. The method was immunoSEQ multiplex PCR; TCRdb's version includes in-frame clones alone and lacks a portion of them. The profile covers under 200,000 clones, with approximately 86% appearing a single time and around 2.3% taken by the ten largest. Sequencing was carried out using PBMCs. The origin of the receptors is a woman aged 18-29 years in good health and CMV-seronegative.

This clone occurred once. V is TRBV9 and J is TRBJ2-3; weak D call: TRBD2 (5 bases). CDR3 length: 16 amino acids. Germline CDR1 and CDR2: SGDLS and YYNGEE. Between the trimmed V and J ends, which lost 4 bases and 0 bases, there was a span of 15 bases. The CDR3 sequence: CASSPTGSTSTDTQYF. The CDR3 DNA sequence: TGTGCCAGCAGCCCTACGGGGAGTACGAGCACAGATACGCAGTATTTT.

V gene TRBV29-1 combines with J gene TRBJ1-2, with D tentatively TRBD1 (6 bases). V dropped 7 bases and J dropped 8 bases, with 14 bases sitting between them. The germline V gene encodes CDR1 SQVTM and CDR2 ANQGSEA. The CDR3 spans 11 residues. The CDR3 sequence: CSARGADGYTF. The DNA for the CDR3 is TGCAGCGCCCGGGGGGCAGACGGCTACACCTTC.

This chain uses TRBV27 with TRBJ1-5; 9 positions match TRBD1. Germline CDR1 reads MNHEY; CDR2 reads SMNVEV (reference sequence). The CDR3 has 17 amino acids. With 1 base clipped from V and 6 bases from J, the junction kept 10 bases outside the gene matches. The DNA for the CDR3 is TGTGCCAGCAGTTTATGGGGGGGCCGACAGGGGGGTCAGCCCCAGCATTTT. Its protein product is CASSLWGGRQGGQPQHF.

J is TRBJ1-3 and V is TRBV5-8; no clear D gene. CDR3 length: 17 amino acids. CDR1 and CDR2 from the germline V gene are SGHTS and YDEGEE. V lost 5 bases to trimming and J lost 0 bases, with 18 bases between them. The CDR3 here is CASSSFSGFVSGNTIYF. CDR3 nucleotides: TGTGCCAGCAGTTCGTTCTCCGGGTTTGTCTCTGGAAACACCATATATTTT.

The gene calls are TRBV5-8 and TRBJ2-1, with D unresolved. The V gene's germline CDR1 is SGHTS and CDR2 YDEGEE. V lost 4 bases and J 2 bases, leaving 19 bases between the germline ends. This CDR3 region has 17 residues. The CDR3 loop reads CASSPYQLQVAYNEQFF. CDR3 coding DNA: TGTGCCAGCAGCCCTTATCAACTTCAGGTGGCCTACAATGAGCAGTTCTTC.

V is TRBV19 and J is TRBJ1-1, with D maybe TRBD1 (6 bases). The CDR3 is 16 residues long. V was trimmed by 4 bases and J by 6 bases, leaving 21 bases between them. Per the germline V gene, CDR1 is LNHDA and CDR2 is SQIVND (reference sequence). The CDR3 loop is CASSRGPGRGIPEAFF. The DNA of the CDR3 is TGTGCCAGTAGTAGGGGGCCAGGACGTGGTATCCCTGAAGCTTTCTTT.

This chain uses TRBV28 with TRBJ1-2, with D maybe TRBD1 (6 bases). This CDR3 has 13 residues. Germline loops: CDR1 MDHEN, CDR2 SYDVKM. The V and J ends lost 6 bases and 7 bases respectively, with 15 bases between them. The CDR3 region is CASSTTGFGGYTF. In DNA form, the CDR3 reads TGTGCCAGCAGCACAACAGGGTTTGGTGGCTACACCTTC.

The chain has TRBV5-1 and TRBJ2-2; 13 bases line up with TRBD2. The length of the CDR3 is 21 residues. Trimming at V came to 6 bases and at J to 1 base, leaving 18 bases not matched to a gene. Germline V gives CDR1 SGHRS, CDR2 YFSETQ. DNA for the CDR3: TGCGCCAGCAACGACCTTATGGGACTAGCGGGAACGGAGGGGAACACCGGGGAGCTGTTTTTT. Residues: CASNDLMGLAGTEGNTGELFF.

J is TRBJ2-1 and V is TRBV27, with D uncertain. This CDR3 contains 14 residues. Germline V CDR1 and CDR2: MNHEY, SMNVEV (reference sequence). V was cut by 5 bases and J by 4 bases, with 12 bases left in between. CDR3 region: CASSSGPVYNEQFF. CDR3 DNA: TGTGCCAGCAGTAGTGGGCCTGTGTACAATGAGCAGTTCTTC.

The chain couples TRBV29-1 to TRBJ1-1; D possibly corresponds to TRBD1 (5 bases). Germline assignment: CDR1 SQVTM and CDR2 ANQGSEA. V lost 6 bases and J lost 1, with 9 bases in between. There are 12 residues in the CDR3. Written as DNA, the CDR3 is TGCAGCGTATTCCAGGGGAACACTGAAGCTTTCTTT. Encoded protein: CSVFQGNTEAFF.

The rearrangement uses TRBV2 and TRBJ2-7; 10 bases line up with TRBD1. Trimming cost V 5 bases and J 6 bases; bases outside gene matches: 7. CDR3 length: 14 residues. Germline CDR1 reads SNHLY; CDR2 reads FYNNEI. CDR3 protein: CASSPGTGEGEQYF. The DNA for the CDR3 is TGTGCCAGCAGTCCCGGGACAGGGGAGGGCGAGCAGTACTTC.

V and J are TRBV9 and TRBJ2-3; 11 bases align to TRBD2. The V gene end was trimmed by 1 base and the J gene end by 5 bases; junction bases not matched to a gene: 15. Germline CDR1 SGDLS, CDR2 YYNGEE. The CDR3 is made up of 19 amino acids. CDR3 DNA sequence: TGTGCCAGCAGCGTATCTCTGGGAGTAGCGGGAGGGTGGCTAGATACGCAGTATTTT. It yields the protein CASSVSLGVAGGWLDTQYF.

The V gene is TRBV13, the J gene TRBJ1-1, with TRBD1 matching over 7 bases. Germline V gene lookup returns CDR1 PRHDT and CDR2 FYEKMQ (reference sequence). The V gene end was trimmed by 5 bases and the J gene end by 2 bases; junction bases not matched to a gene: 5. The CDR3 contains 14 residues. The CDR3 reads CASSLQGGNTEAFF. The CDR3 DNA reads TGTGCCAGCAGCCTTCAAGGGGGCAACACTGAAGCTTTCTTT.

V is TRBV5-1 and J is TRBJ2-7; 8 nucleotides align to TRBD1. V lost 3 bases and J lost 3; bases outside the gene matches: 5. The germline gives CDR1 SGHRS, CDR2 YFSETQ. This CDR3 contains 14 residues. CDR3 nucleotide sequence: TGCGCCAGCAGCTCCGATGGGACAGGCTACGAGCAGTACTTC. This codes for CASSSDGTGYEQYF.

This clone was seen just once. This chain links TRBV5-6 with TRBJ1-6, with D possibly TRBD1 on 5 matching bases. V lost 4 bases and J lost 0, with 8 bases in between. This CDR3 is 15 amino acids long. In germline, CDR1 is SGHDT, CDR2 YYEEEE. DNA for the CDR3: TGTGCCAGCAGCGGGGGGGGCTCCTATAATTCACCCCTCCACTTT. Translated, it gives CASSGGGSYNSPLHF.

The chain uses TRBV9 and TRBJ2-7; tentative D call: TRBD1 (6 bases). The CDR3 contains 13 residues. The germline V gene has CDR1 SGDLS and CDR2 YYNGEE. Trimming stripped 3 bases from V and 3 bases from J, with 10 bases between. The CDR3 here is CASSAGDIYEQYF. For the CDR3, the DNA is TGTGCCAGCAGCGCCGGGGACATCTACGAGCAGTACTTC.